Below are 14 T cell receptor beta chains sequenced from a single sample in a study of cytomegalovirus exposure and HLA in healthy donors. 13 Jbeta primers and 60 Vbeta primers were used for the PCR. Clones were sequenced by immunoSEQ multiplex PCR, and TCRdb holds only the in-frame ones, with some missing. The sample yields about 160,000 clones, 80% to 90% seen once. Sequences were obtained from PBMCs. Source of these receptors: a man younger than 35 in good health and CMV-seropositive.

The sample holds one count of this clone. This chain links TRBV2 with TRBJ1-1; 9 nucleotides align to TRBD1. This CDR3 has 16 amino acids. The V segment lost 5 bases and the J segment 5 bases; nucleotides outside the gene matches: 12. The germline gives CDR1 SNHLY, CDR2 FYNNEI. CDR3 nucleotide sequence: TGTGCCAGCAGTCAGCTCTTGACAGGGGGACAGACTGAAGCTTTCTTT. Protein product: CASSQLLTGGQTEAFF.

The chain links TRBV6-5 to TRBJ1-3; the D is unclear. Per the germline V gene, CDR1 is MNHEY and CDR2 is SVGAGI. The germline V and J ends were trimmed by 6 bases and 0 bases, with 9 bases remaining between them. This CDR3 has 14 residues. The CDR3 DNA reads TGTGCCAGCAGCACGCGGAACTCTGGAAACACCATATATTTT. Protein sequence: CASSTRNSGNTIYF.

This clone was seen once. The chain couples TRBV7-3 to TRBJ1-6, with D unclear. From germline, CDR1 is SGHTA and CDR2 FQGTGA. The CDR3 has 15 amino acids. The V end was cut by 1 base, the J end by 7 bases, with 11 bases between. The chain's CDR3 is CASSLMASGNSPLHF. CDR3 sequence (DNA): TGTGCCAGCAGCTTAATGGCGTCGGGAAATTCACCCCTCCACTTT. Using reference TRBV7-3 and TRBJ1-6 for the parts outside the CDR3, the full variable domain is GAGVSQTPSNKVTEKGKYVELRCDPISGHTALYWYRQSLGQGPEFLIYFQGTGAADDSGLPNDRFFAVRPEGSVSTLKIQRTERGDSAVYLCASSLMASGNSPLHFGNGTRLTVT.

The chain combines TRBV10-3 with TRBJ2-1, with D possibly TRBD1 on 6 matching bases. Trimming removed 6 bases from V and 5 bases from J, with 11 bases in between. In germline, CDR1 is ENHRY, CDR2 SYGVKD. The CDR3 extends over 13 amino acids. The CDR3: CAISDGQNNEQFF. CDR3 sequence (DNA): TGTGCCATCAGCGACGGACAGAACAATGAGCAGTTCTTC.

CDR3 region: CASSLGQLNTEAFF. The CDR3 region has the DNA TGTGCCAGCAGCTTAGGGCAACTGAACACTGAAGCTTTCTTT. The chain joins TRBV7-9 to TRBJ1-1; D remains ambiguous. The CDR3 runs to 14 residues. Trimming removed 1 base at V and 0 bases at J, with 6 bases between. The germline CDR1 and CDR2 sequences are SEHNR and FQNEAQ (reference sequence).

The chain is built from TRBV19 and TRBJ1-1, with a weak D call TRBD1 (6 bases). Between the trimmed V and J ends, which lost 5 bases and 0 bases, there was a span of 10 bases. Germline V gene data show CDR1 as LNHDA and CDR2 as SQIVND (reference sequence). The CDR3 consists of 14 residues. The CDR3 spells CASSLQGLNTEAFF. The CDR3, as DNA: TGTGCCAGTAGTCTCCAGGGGCTGAACACTGAAGCTTTCTTT.

The chain employs TRBV27 and TRBJ2-1; no firm D call. Trimming left V 3 bases short and J 4 bases short, with 7 bases between. The length of the CDR3 is 13 residues. The germline V gene encodes CDR1 MNHEY and CDR2 SMNVEV (reference sequence). The CDR3 DNA follows: TGTGCCAGCAGTTTGTCTTCGTACAATGAGCAGTTCTTC. This translates into CASSLSSYNEQFF.

J is TRBJ2-1 and V is TRBV10-3; 7 bases are a match to TRBD1. The CDR3 loop spans 15 amino acids. J lost 7 bases, V lost 2 bases, and 8 bases had no gene match. CDR1 is ENHRY, CDR2 SYGVKD, per germline. CDR3 in amino acids: CAISEGRQGQNEQFF. The CDR3, as DNA: TGTGCCATCAGTGAGGGGAGACAGGGCCAAAATGAGCAGTTCTTC.

The table lists this clone with a few counts. The chain combines TRBV19 with TRBJ1-1, with 9 bases lining up with TRBD1. The CDR3 extends over 15 amino acids. Germline assignment: CDR1 LNHDA and CDR2 SQIVND (reference sequence). With V trimmed by 0 bases and J by 1 base, 0 bases remained unmatched. CDR3 nucleotide sequence: TGTGCCAGTAGTATAGAGACAGGGGGGAACACTGAAGCTTTCTTT. Amino acids: CASSIETGGNTEAFF.

The chain combines TRBV2 with TRBJ2-3, with 7 bases lining up with TRBD2. V gave up 6 bases and J gave up 0 bases; unmatched junction bases: 3. CDR3 size: 14 residues. The germline V gene has CDR1 SNHLY and CDR2 FYNNEI. The chain's CDR3 is CASSGGSSTDTQYF. The DNA of the CDR3 is TGTGCCAGCAGCGGGGGGTCCAGCACAGATACGCAGTATTTT.

This clone was detected once. The chain carries TRBV20-1 and TRBJ1-2, with a weak D call TRBD1 (5 bases). Germline-derived CDR1 and CDR2 are DFQATT and SNEGSKA (reference sequence). The ends were cut back, 5 bases at V and 4 bases at J, with 8 bases in the middle. The CDR3 totals 11 residues. CDR3 amino acids: CSAHRSYGYTF. The CDR3 DNA is TGCAGTGCTCACAGGTCCTATGGCTACACCTTC.

The gene calls are TRBV7-9 and TRBJ2-7, with D possibly being TRBD2 (7 bases). The CDR3 totals 19 residues. CDR1 is SEHNR, CDR2 FQNEAQ, per germline (reference sequence). Trimming stripped 0 bases from V and 7 bases from J, with 28 bases between. The DNA for the CDR3 is TGTGCCAGCAGCTTAGCCACAGCGTTCCTGGGAGGGGGTGAAGTGGAGCAGTACTTC. This translates into CASSLATAFLGGGEVEQYF.

This chain uses TRBV5-1 with TRBJ1-2, with D possibly matching TRBD1 (5 bases). CDR1 is SGHRS and CDR2 is YFSETQ in the germline V gene. This CDR3 is built from 17 residues. V was clipped by 1 base and J by 3 bases, with 19 bases between them. The CDR3 reads CASSLSIGQTAYYGYTF. The DNA for the CDR3 is TGCGCCAGCAGCTTGAGTATCGGTCAGACAGCTTACTATGGCTACACCTTC.

V usage is TRBV19 and J usage is TRBJ1-6, with a possible D match to TRBD1 (6 bases). Germline V gene sequence: CDR1 LNHDA, CDR2 SQIVND (reference sequence). Deletions cut 7 bases from V and 6 bases from J, with 13 bases between. This CDR3 is 14 amino acids long. CDR3 nucleotide sequence: TGTGCCAGTACCACACAGGGTACTAATTCACCCCTCCACTTT. This translates into CASTTQGTNSPLHF.